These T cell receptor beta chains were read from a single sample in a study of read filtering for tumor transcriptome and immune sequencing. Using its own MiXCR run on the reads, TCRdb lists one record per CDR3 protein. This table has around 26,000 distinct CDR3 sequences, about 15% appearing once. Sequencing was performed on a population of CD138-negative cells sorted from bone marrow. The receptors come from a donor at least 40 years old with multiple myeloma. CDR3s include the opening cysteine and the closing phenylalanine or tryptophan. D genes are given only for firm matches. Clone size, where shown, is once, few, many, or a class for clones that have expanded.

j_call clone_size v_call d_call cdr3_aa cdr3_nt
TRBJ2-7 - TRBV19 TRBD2 CASKRLAENNEQYF TGTGCAAGTAAAAGGCTAGCGGAGAACAATGAGCAGTACTTC
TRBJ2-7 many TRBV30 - CAWSGTAGTLSSYEQYF TGTGCCTGGAGTGGAACCGCCGGGACCCTGAGCTCCTACGAGCAGTACTTC
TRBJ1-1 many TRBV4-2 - CASSPIGGNEAFF TGTGCCAGCAGCCCGATAGGGGGGAATGAAGCTTTCTTT
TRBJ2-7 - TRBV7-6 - CASSLVQADISTKQYF TGTGCCAGCAGCTTAGTTCAAGCGGACATTTCTACGAAGCAGTACTTC
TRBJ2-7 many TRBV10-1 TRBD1 CASSGGQGGDYEQYF TGCGCCAGCAGTGGCGGACAGGGTGGGGACTACGAGCAGTACTTC
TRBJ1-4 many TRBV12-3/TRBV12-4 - CASSSRFVGEKLFF TGTGCCAGCAGTTCACGGTTTGTAGGAGAAAAACTGTTTTTT
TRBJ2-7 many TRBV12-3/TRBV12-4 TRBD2 CASSLTSGSKESYF TGTGCCAGCAGTTTGACTAGCGGGAGCAAGGAGTCGTACTTC
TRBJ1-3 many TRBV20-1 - CSAWEGSGNTIYF TGCAGTGCTTGGGAGGGCTCGGGAAACACCATATATTTT
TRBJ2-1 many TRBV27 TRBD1 CASSLTGGGIHEQFF TGTGCCAGCAGTTTAACAGGGGGTGGTATCCATGAGCAGTTCTTC
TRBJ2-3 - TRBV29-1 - CSVHAAGSTDTQYF TGCAGCGTACACGCGGCGGGTAGCACAGATACGCAGTATTTT
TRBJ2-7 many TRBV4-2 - CASSQGPDGSAYEQYF TGTGCCAGCAGCCAAGGGCCGGACGGATCCGCCTACGAGCAGTACTTC
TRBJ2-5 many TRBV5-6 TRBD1 CASSLNRGMETQYF TGTGCCAGCAGCTTGAACAGGGGGATGGAGACCCAGTACTTC
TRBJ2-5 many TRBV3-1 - CASSQAKGGAETQYF TGTGCCAGCAGCCAAGCCAAAGGGGGGGCGGAGACCCAGTACTTC
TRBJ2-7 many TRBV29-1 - CSVEGSSYEQYF TGCAGCGTTGAGGGGTCCTCCTACGAGCAGTACTTC
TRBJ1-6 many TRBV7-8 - CASSPREGDNSPLHF TGTGCCAGCAGCCCCCGAGAAGGGGATAATTCACCCCTCCACTTT
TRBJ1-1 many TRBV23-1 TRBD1 CASSHRGQGMNTEAFF TGCGCCAGCAGCCATAGGGGACAGGGCATGAACACTGAAGCTTTCTTT
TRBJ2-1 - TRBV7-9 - CASTPLSEQFF TGTGCCAGCACCCCGCTTTCAGAGCAGTTCTTC
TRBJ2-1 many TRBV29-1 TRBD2 CSVNLVGGVYNEQFF TGCAGCGTCAATCTAGTGGGAGGGGTTTACAATGAGCAGTTCTTC
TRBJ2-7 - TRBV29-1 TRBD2 CSVPPGGGWTSGGFYEQYF TGCAGCGTCCCCCCCGGTGGGGGTTGGACTAGCGGGGGCTTCTACGAGCAGTACTTC
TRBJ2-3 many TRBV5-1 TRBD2 CASSLEAREAPDTQYF TGCGCCAGCAGCTTGGAGGCGCGGGAGGCCCCAGATACGCAGTATTTT
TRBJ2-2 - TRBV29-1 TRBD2 CSAKETSGPAGELFF TGCAGCGCGAAGGAGACTAGCGGGCCCGCCGGGGAGCTGTTTTTT
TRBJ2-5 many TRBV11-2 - CASSLALPETQYF TGTGCCAGCAGCTTAGCTCTCCCCGAGACCCAGTACTTC
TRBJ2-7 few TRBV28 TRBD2 CASSWGTTGKQYF TGTGCCAGCAGTTGGGGGACTACGGGGAAGCAGTACTTC
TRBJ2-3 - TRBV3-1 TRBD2 CASSQEKVIAGGSDTQYF TGTGCCAGCAGCCAAGAGAAAGTTATAGCGGGAGGGTCAGATACGCAGTATTTT
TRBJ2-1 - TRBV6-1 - CANRGTSSSSHNEQFF TGTGCCAACAGGGGTACTAGCAGCAGCTCCCACAATGAGCAGTTCTTC
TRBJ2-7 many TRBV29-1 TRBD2 CSVYTGTSDEQYF TGCAGCGTCTACACCGGGACTAGCGACGAGCAGTACTTC
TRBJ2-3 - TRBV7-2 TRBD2 CASSLAGTSGTDTQYF TGTGCCAGCAGCTTAGCCGGGACTAGCGGCACAGATACGCAGTATTTT
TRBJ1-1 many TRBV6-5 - CASSYPQGGGENTEAFF TGTGCCAGCAGTTACCCCCAGGGTGGGGGTGAAAACACTGAAGCTTTCTTT
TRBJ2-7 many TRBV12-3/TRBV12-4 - CASKLRDGSSYEQYF TGTGCCAGCAAACTCCGGGACGGAAGCTCCTACGAGCAGTACTTC
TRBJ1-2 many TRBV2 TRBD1 CASSESGQGYGYTF TGTGCCAGCAGTGAGTCGGGACAGGGCTATGGCTACACCTTC
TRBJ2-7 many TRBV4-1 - CASSQGQGSRYEQYF TGCGCCAGCAGCCAAGGGCAGGGGAGTAGGTACGAGCAGTACTTC
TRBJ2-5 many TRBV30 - CAWSYRGGAQETQYF TGTGCCTGGAGTTACCGAGGAGGGGCCCAAGAGACCCAGTACTTC
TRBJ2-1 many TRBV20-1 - CSARGDDVSSMNEQFF TGCAGTGCTAGAGGGGACGACGTCTCTAGTATGAATGAGCAGTTCTTC
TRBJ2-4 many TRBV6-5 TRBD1 CASSPDRAKNIQYF TGTGCCAGCAGTCCGGACAGGGCCAAAAACATTCAGTACTTC
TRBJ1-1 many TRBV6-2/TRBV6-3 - CASTASGESMNTEAFF TGTGCCAGCACGGCGTCGGGAGAGAGCATGAACACTGAAGCTTTCTTT
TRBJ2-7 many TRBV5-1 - CASSLTAYEQYF TGCGCCAGCAGCCTGACAGCGTACGAGCAGTACTTC
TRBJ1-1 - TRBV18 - CASSPSRGGDTEAFF TGTGCCAGCTCACCATCACGGGGGGGGGACACTGAAGCTTTCTTT
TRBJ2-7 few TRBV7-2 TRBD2 CASSSLAGANEQYF TGTGCCAGCAGCTCATTAGCGGGAGCGAACGAGCAGTACTTC
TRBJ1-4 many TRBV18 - CASSPAMGEKLFF TGTGCCAGCTCACCTGCGATGGGCGAAAAACTGTTTTTT